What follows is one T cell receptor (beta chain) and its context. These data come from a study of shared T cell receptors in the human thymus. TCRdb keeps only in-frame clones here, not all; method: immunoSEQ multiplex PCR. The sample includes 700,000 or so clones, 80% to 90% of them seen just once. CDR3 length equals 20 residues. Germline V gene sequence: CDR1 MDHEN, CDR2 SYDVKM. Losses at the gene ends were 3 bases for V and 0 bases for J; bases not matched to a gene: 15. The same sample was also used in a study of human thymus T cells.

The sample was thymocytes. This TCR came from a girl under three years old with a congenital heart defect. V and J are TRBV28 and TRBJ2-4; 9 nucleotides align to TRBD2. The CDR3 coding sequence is TGTGCCAGCAGTTTTTCCGGGTCAGGCGGGGGGGATTCAGCCAAAAACATTCAGTACTTC. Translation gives CASSFSGSGGGDSAKNIQYF.